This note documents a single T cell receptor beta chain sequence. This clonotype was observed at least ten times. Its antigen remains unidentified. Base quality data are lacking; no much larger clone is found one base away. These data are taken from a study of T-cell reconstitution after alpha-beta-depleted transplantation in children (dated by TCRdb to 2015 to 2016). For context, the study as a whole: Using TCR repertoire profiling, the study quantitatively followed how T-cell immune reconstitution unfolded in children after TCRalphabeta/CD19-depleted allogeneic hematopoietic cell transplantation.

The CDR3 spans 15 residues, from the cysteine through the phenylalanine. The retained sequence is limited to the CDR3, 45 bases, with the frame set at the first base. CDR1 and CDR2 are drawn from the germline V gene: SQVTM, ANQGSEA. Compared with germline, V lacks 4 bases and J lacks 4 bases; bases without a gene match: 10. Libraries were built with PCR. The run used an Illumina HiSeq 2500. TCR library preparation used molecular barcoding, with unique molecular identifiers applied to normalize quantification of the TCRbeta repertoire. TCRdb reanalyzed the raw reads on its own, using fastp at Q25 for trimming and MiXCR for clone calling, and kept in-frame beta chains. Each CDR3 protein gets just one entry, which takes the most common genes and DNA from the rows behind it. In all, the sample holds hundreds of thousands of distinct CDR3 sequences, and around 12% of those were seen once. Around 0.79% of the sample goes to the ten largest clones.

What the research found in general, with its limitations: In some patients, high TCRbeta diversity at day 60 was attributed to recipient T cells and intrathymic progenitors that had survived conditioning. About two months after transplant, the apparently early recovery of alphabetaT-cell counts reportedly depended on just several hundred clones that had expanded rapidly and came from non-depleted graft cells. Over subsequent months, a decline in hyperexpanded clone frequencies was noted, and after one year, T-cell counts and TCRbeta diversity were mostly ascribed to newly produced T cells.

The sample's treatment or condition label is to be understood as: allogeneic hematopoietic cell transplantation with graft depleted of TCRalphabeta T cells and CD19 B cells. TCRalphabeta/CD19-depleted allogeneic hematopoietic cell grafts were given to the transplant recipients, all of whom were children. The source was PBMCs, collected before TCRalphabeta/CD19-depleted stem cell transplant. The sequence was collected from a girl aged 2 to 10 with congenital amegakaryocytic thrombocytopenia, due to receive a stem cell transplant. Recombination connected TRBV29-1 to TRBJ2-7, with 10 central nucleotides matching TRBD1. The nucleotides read TGCAGCGTTGTACCGTGGGACAGGGGTTCGTACGAGCAGTACTTC. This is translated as CSVVPWDRGSYEQYF.